This TCR beta chain emerged from a study of CD8+ T cells in alopecia areata. Overall study findings and caveats: Across lesional scalp, and particularly alopecia totalis/universalis, clonality surpassed that of normal scalp.

The sequencing template was cDNA reverse transcribed from extracted RNA. Measured with immunoSEQ multiplex PCR; TCRdb has only the in-frame clones, and not every one. The sample records some 170,000 clones, 58% being singletons. Comments on this clone: Antigen: not known.

Indicated treatment: oral pan-JAK inhibitor, 5-10 mg twice daily. CDR3 length: 14 amino acids. Germline CDR1 is SEHNR and CDR2 is FQNEAQ (reference sequence). The V gene lost 5 bases and the J gene lost 5 bases, with 15 bases spanning the gap. This rearrangement joins TRBV7-9 to TRBJ1-1; perhaps TRBD1 as D (6 bases). Sequenced here: CD4+ T cells sorted from blood, sampled between weeks 55 and 65, from a patient treated with tofacitinib. The clonotype comes from a human donor with alopecia areata. CDR3 protein: CASSPTGRGTEAFF. The DNA of the CDR3 is TGTGCCAGCAGCCCTACAGGGAGAGGTACTGAAGCTTTCTTT.